One sample yielded the 5 T cell receptor delta chains listed below, sequenced in a study of γδ T cells in repeated Plasmodium falciparum infection. TCRdb called clones from the multiplex PCR reads again using CATT. The table includes around 46,000 delta-chain clones, around 2% detected once. Flow sorting of PBMC yielded separate Vgamma9/Vdelta2+ and Vdelta2-negative gammadelta T cell populations for bulk repertoire analysis. The sequencing input was gamma-delta T cells from blood. The receptors were sampled from a pool of human donors (malaria-infected and uninfected, not separated).

A word on this clone: TCRdb's entry gives the protein of a much larger clone, which mismatches this DNA's translation at residue 3, likely from a read error; the protein reported here is translated from the DNA. The chain recombines TRDV1 with TRDJ1; a possible D gene is TRDD3 (5 bases). The J gene was not available in TCRdb and was assigned here by matching the DNA to germline segments. This CDR3 region has 22 residues. The germline V gene encodes CDR1 TSWWSYY and CDR2 QGS. The CDR3 DNA is TGTGCTCATGGGGACCCTTGGCCCCATCTTCTACGTACCGGGGAGTACACCGATAAACTCATCTTT. It codes for CAHGDPWPHLLRTGEYTDKLIF.

Notes on this clone: A far more abundant clone sits one base away, making this likely a read error. Other DNA sequences within the sample encode an identical CDR3. Here the CDR3 reads CALGELALLPFSLYWGSYTDKLIF. The CDR3 bases are TGTGCCCTTGGGGAACTAGCCCTCCTACCCTTCTCTCTTTACTGGGGGAGCTACACCGATAAACTCATCTTT. The rearrangement joins TRDV1 to TRDJ1, with 9 positions matching TRDD3. The J gene is absent in TCRdb and was assigned here via DNA matching to germline. Germline V lookup: CDR1 TSWWSYY, CDR2 QGS. This CDR3 contains 24 residues.

In this sample, this clone turned up many times. TCRdb assigns this DNA the protein of a much larger clone, which departs from its translation at residue 20; this likely reflects a read error, and the protein shown comes from translating the DNA. The V gene is listed as TRDV2; no J gene was called; the D segment call TRDD3 is taken from the table without a DNA check. The CDR3 length is 21 residues. Looked up from germline, CDR1 is GEAIGNYY and CDR2 is EKD. CDR3 in DNA: TGTGCCTGTGACACCGAAAGGGTTCTTACTGGGGGATATCCGTACACCGATAAACTCACCTTT. Protein: CACDTERVLTGGYPYTDKLTF.

A note on this clone: TCRdb's listed protein matches a much larger clone and diverges from this DNA's translation at residue 3, likely through a read error; the protein shown comes from the DNA. J is TRDJ1 and V is TRDV1; the D is unclear. Matching the DNA to germline supplied the J gene, which TCRdb does not give. The CDR3 extends over 14 amino acids. Germline loops: CDR1 TSWWSYY, CDR2 QGS. For the CDR3, the DNA is TGTGCTTTTGGGTGTGCTCAAGTGTCCGATAAACTCATCTTT. Its translation: CAFGCAQVSDKLIF.

With respect to this clone: The protein recorded in TCRdb matches a much larger clone and deviates from this DNA's translation at residue 13, suggesting a read error; the protein here is obtained by translating the DNA. The gene calls are TRDV1 and TRDJ1; weak D call: TRDD3 (8 bases). Germline matching of the DNA provided the J gene here, since TCRdb leaves it blank. Germline loops: CDR1 TSWWSYY, CDR2 QGS. This CDR3 has 22 amino acids. V lost 2 bases to trimming and J lost 4 bases, with 35 bases between them. The CDR3 DNA follows: TGTGCTCTTGGGGAAACGAGAATTCCTACGTGGGCTAGGGGATACAGGGACGATAAACTCATCTTT. Amino acids: CALGETRIPTWARGYRDDKLIF.